This is a list of T cell receptor beta chains from one sample in a study of spatial heterogeneity in lung cancer. TCRdb processed the 5' RACE reads anew with MiXCR; each CDR3 protein has one entry. The sample consists of tens of thousands of distinct CDR3 sequences, roughly 6.5% of them appearing once. The sample in question was PBMCs, obtained at surgery. The receptors stem from a female donor with early-stage non-small cell lung cancer. Each CDR3 is given with its conserved first and last residue. A D gene is named only where the DNA matches it firmly. Clone size is given for some rows only: seen once, a few or many times, or a class if the clone is expanded.

CDR3 DNA: TGCGCCAGCAGCCAAGGGAGCCTCGCAGCCTACGAGCAGTACTTC
CDR3 protein: CASSQGSLAAYEQYF
V gene: TRBV4-1
D gene: .
clone size: .
J gene: TRBJ2-7

CDR3 DNA: TGTGCCAGCAGCTTAATAGGGGCCCACACTGAAGCTTTCTTT
CDR3 protein: CASSLIGAHTEAFF
V gene: TRBV7-9
D gene: .
clone size: .
J gene: TRBJ1-1

CDR3 DNA: TGCAGTGCTAGACCCACAGGGGGTCAGCCCCAGCATTTT
CDR3 protein: CSARPTGGQPQHF
V gene: TRBV20-1
D gene: TRBD1
clone size: .
J gene: TRBJ1-5

CDR3 DNA: TGTGCCAGCAGCCCCTCGGGGTACGAGCAGTACTTC
CDR3 protein: CASSPSGYEQYF
V gene: TRBV7-2
D gene: .
clone size: many
J gene: TRBJ2-7

CDR3 DNA: TGCAGTGCTCCGTTGACTAGCGGGGGGGCCTTTGAGCAGTTCTTC
CDR3 protein: CSAPLTSGGAFEQFF
V gene: TRBV20-1
D gene: TRBD2
clone size: many
J gene: TRBJ2-1

CDR3 DNA: TGTGCCAGCAGTTACGGTCCAACTCCCAGTACAGATACGCAGTATTTT
CDR3 protein: CASSYGPTPSTDTQYF
V gene: TRBV6-5
D gene: .
clone size: few
J gene: TRBJ2-3

CDR3 DNA: TGTGCCAGCAGCTCCGGGACCCTGTATGGCTACACCTTC
CDR3 protein: CASSSGTLYGYTF
V gene: TRBV28
D gene: .
clone size: .
J gene: TRBJ1-2

CDR3 DNA: TGTGCCAGCAGCTATACGATGAACACCGGGGAGCTGTTTTTT
CDR3 protein: CASSYTMNTGELFF
V gene: TRBV7-9
D gene: .
clone size: many
J gene: TRBJ2-2

CDR3 DNA: TGTGCCAGCAGCCAAGGAAGGGGTAGGAAGCCCCAGCATTTT
CDR3 protein: CASSQGRGRKPQHF
V gene: TRBV3-1
D gene: .
clone size: few
J gene: TRBJ1-5

CDR3 DNA: TGTGCCAGCATCCAATCGGGGGGCGATGAGCAGTTCTTC
CDR3 protein: CASIQSGGDEQFF
V gene: TRBV12-3/TRBV12-4
D gene: .
clone size: .
J gene: TRBJ2-1

CDR3 DNA: TGTGCCAGCAGCTTCGGCTCAGGGGCAGATACGCAGTATTTT
CDR3 protein: CASSFGSGADTQYF
V gene: TRBV5-6
D gene: .
clone size: many
J gene: TRBJ2-3

CDR3 DNA: TGTGCCAGCGAGGACAGCCTGAACACTGAAGCTTTCTTT
CDR3 protein: CASEDSLNTEAFF
V gene: TRBV6-1
D gene: .
clone size: .
J gene: TRBJ1-1

CDR3 DNA: TGTGCCAGTAGTCGGGGACAGGGGGCAGTGGATACGCAGTATTTT
CDR3 protein: CASSRGQGAVDTQYF
V gene: TRBV19
D gene: TRBD1
clone size: few
J gene: TRBJ2-3

CDR3 DNA: TGTGCCAGCAGTCTCCGGACGACAGGGGTCAATGAGCAGTTCTTC
CDR3 protein: CASSLRTTGVNEQFF
V gene: TRBV28
D gene: TRBD1
clone size: many
J gene: TRBJ2-1

CDR3 DNA: TGCAGCGTTGCCGGAATACAAGAGACCCAGTACTTC
CDR3 protein: CSVAGIQETQYF
V gene: TRBV29-1
D gene: .
clone size: many
J gene: TRBJ2-5

CDR3 DNA: TGTGCCAGCCGTCGGGGCGCCGGGGAGCTGTTTTTT
CDR3 protein: CASRRGAGELFF
V gene: TRBV7-6
D gene: .
clone size: many
J gene: TRBJ2-2

CDR3 DNA: TGTGCCAGCAGCCAGTCTAGCGCCTACAATGAGCAGTTCTTC
CDR3 protein: CASSQSSAYNEQFF
V gene: TRBV3-1
D gene: .
clone size: many
J gene: TRBJ2-1

CDR3 DNA: TGTGCCAGCAGCTTACAGTCAGGATATGGCTACACCTTC
CDR3 protein: CASSLQSGYGYTF
V gene: TRBV7-9
D gene: .
clone size: .
J gene: TRBJ1-2

CDR3 DNA: TGTGCCAGCAGCGCTGACAGGGGGCGAAAGTATACTGAAGCTTTCTTT
CDR3 protein: CASSADRGRKYTEAFF
V gene: TRBV7-6
D gene: TRBD1
clone size: .
J gene: TRBJ1-1

CDR3 DNA: TGTGCCAGCAGTTTGTACCAACTTGGGACAGGGGGATACGAGCAGTACTTC
CDR3 protein: CASSLYQLGTGGYEQYF
V gene: TRBV28
D gene: TRBD1
clone size: .
J gene: TRBJ2-7

CDR3 DNA: TGTGCCAGCAGCTTAGTAGGGACACTTTCCTACGAGCAGTACTTC
CDR3 protein: CASSLVGTLSYEQYF
V gene: TRBV7-2
D gene: .
clone size: many
J gene: TRBJ2-7

CDR3 DNA: TGTGCCAGCAGCTTAGGTTTGGGGGGATCCTACGAGCAGTACTTC
CDR3 protein: CASSLGLGGSYEQYF
V gene: TRBV5-6
D gene: .
clone size: .
J gene: TRBJ2-7

CDR3 DNA: TGTGCCAGCAGTGTAGAAAACAGGGAGTCCTATGGCTACACCTTC
CDR3 protein: CASSVENRESYGYTF
V gene: TRBV28
D gene: .
clone size: many
J gene: TRBJ1-2

CDR3 DNA: TGTGCCAGCGCCCTCGGGTACCACGAGCAGTACTTC
CDR3 protein: CASALGYHEQYF
V gene: TRBV7-2
D gene: .
clone size: many
J gene: TRBJ2-7

CDR3 DNA: TGTGCCAGCAGCCTCTCGGGGAAGCCCCAGCATTTT
CDR3 protein: CASSLSGKPQHF
V gene: TRBV7-9
D gene: .
clone size: many
J gene: TRBJ1-5

CDR3 DNA: TGTGCCAGCAGTTACGCGAACAGGGGGGGAGAGACCCAGTACTTC
CDR3 protein: CASSYANRGGETQYF
V gene: TRBV6-5
D gene: .
clone size: .
J gene: TRBJ2-5

CDR3 DNA: TGCACTGCCATACGAGGCGGCGACACTGAAGCTTTCTTT
CDR3 protein: CTAIRGGDTEAFF
V gene: TRBV20-1
D gene: .
clone size: .
J gene: TRBJ1-1

CDR3 DNA: TGTGCCTGGAGTATAGGGGTTCAAGAGACCCAGTACTTC
CDR3 protein: CAWSIGVQETQYF
V gene: TRBV30
D gene: .
clone size: many
J gene: TRBJ2-5

CDR3 DNA: TGTGCCAGCAGTTACCCCGTGCGACGTGGGCCCAGGTGGAATGAGCAGTTCTTC
CDR3 protein: CASSYPVRRGPRWNEQFF
V gene: TRBV6-2/TRBV6-3
D gene: .
clone size: few
J gene: TRBJ2-1

CDR3 DNA: TGTGCCAGCAGCCCGACGGCGAACACCGGGGAGCTGTTTTTT
CDR3 protein: CASSPTANTGELFF
V gene: TRBV7-4
D gene: .
clone size: few
J gene: TRBJ2-2

CDR3 DNA: TGTGCCAGCGGAACCAGATGGGCCAACGTCCTGACTTTC
CDR3 protein: CASGTRWANVLTF
V gene: TRBV11-1
D gene: .
clone size: many
J gene: TRBJ2-6